These 31 T cell receptor beta chains were sequenced from one sample in a study of esophageal squamous cell carcinoma under preoperative chemotherapy. TCRdb passed the PCR reads through MiXCR, listing each CDR3 protein once. The top ten clones hold approximately 16% of a sample with fewer than 15,000 distinct CDR3 sequences, around half of them seen once. Time point described: before preoperative PTX-NDP chemotherapy. The sample was collected from a patient given preoperative chemotherapy. The origin of the receptors is a human donor with esophageal squamous cell carcinoma. The donor label of this sample is uncertain.

The chain has TRBV6-1 and TRBJ2-1, with D unresolved. CDR3 size: 16 residues. Germline V gene data show CDR1 as MNHNS and CDR2 as SASEGT. The germline V and J ends were trimmed by 2 bases and 4 bases, with 15 bases remaining between them. The CDR3 loop is CASSESSRGLYNEQFF. The DNA for the CDR3 is TGTGCCAGCAGTGAATCGTCGAGAGGCCTATACAATGAGCAGTTCTTC.

In this sample, this clonotype is medium-sized. The V gene is TRBV6-1, the J gene TRBJ1-5; tentatively, D is TRBD1 (5 bases). In germline, CDR1 is MNHNS, CDR2 SASEGT. Trimming left V 5 bases short and J 4 bases short, with 21 bases between. The CDR3 is 17 residues long. The CDR3 protein is CASSPPPGPARNQPQHF. As DNA, the CDR3 is TGTGCCAGCAGTCCCCCCCCGGGACCGGCGAGGAATCAGCCCCAGCATTTT.

The V and J genes are TRBV12-3 or TRBV12-4 and TRBJ2-6; D is unresolved. The CDR3 is 17 amino acids. The germline V and J ends were trimmed by 3 bases and 0 bases, with 12 bases remaining between them. The CDR3 DNA sequence: TGTGCCAGCAGTTTGAGGCAAGTACTCTCTGGGGCCAACGTCCTGACTTTC. Its translation is CASSLRQVLSGANVLTF.

V is TRBV6-1 and J is TRBJ2-1, with TRBD2 matching 10 bases. Trimming removed 1 base from V and 12 bases from J; junction bases left unmatched: 9. There are 15 residues in the CDR3. Germline-derived CDR1 and CDR2 are MNHNS and SASEGT. Written as DNA, the CDR3 is TGTGCCAGCAGTGAAGGGGCTAGCGGGAGAAATACGCAGTTCTTC. This gives the protein CASSEGASGRNTQFF.

The chain carries TRBV6-1 and TRBJ2-1; no definite D call. This CDR3 comprises 14 residues. Germline-derived CDR1 and CDR2 are MNHNS and SASEGT. V lost 6 bases and J 4 bases, leaving 13 bases between the germline ends. The CDR3 loop is CASRSLDAYNEQFF. As DNA, the CDR3 is TGTGCCAGCAGGTCTCTTGACGCGTACAATGAGCAGTTCTTC.

About this clonotype: An end of the junction does not agree with germline; a read error may underlie this. The chain joins TRBV7-8 to TRBJ2-1; 9 bases fit TRBD2. Per germline, CDR1 SGHVS and CDR2 FQNEAQ. The CDR3 consists of 14 residues. CDR3 coding DNA: TGTGCCAGCAGCGTAGCGGGAGAGAGCAATGAGAAGTTCTTC. This encodes CASSVAGESNEKFF.

This clonotype was observed a handful of times. The genes are TRBV6-1 and TRBJ2-1, with D possibly matching TRBD2 (5 bases). This CDR3 spans 18 amino acids. Trimming removed 0 bases at V and 6 bases at J, with 21 bases between. Germline CDR1 is MNHNS and CDR2 is SASEGT. The CDR3 protein is CASSEAPDRDNQANEQFF. The CDR3 nucleotides are TGTGCCAGCAGTGAAGCTCCTGACCGGGATAATCAAGCCAATGAGCAGTTCTTC.

CDR3 DNA sequence: TGTGCCAGCAGTGACAGGGGGGGGTACAACGACCAGTTCTTC. This translates into CASSDRGGYNDQFF. This chain connects TRBV6-1 to TRBJ2-1; D assignment may be TRBD1 or TRBD2 (7 bases each). This CDR3 comprises 14 residues. Deletions cut 3 bases from V and 13 bases from J, with 19 bases between. CDR1 is MNHNS and CDR2 is SASEGT in the germline V gene.

With respect to this clonotype: At one boundary the junction diverges from the germline segment, which might be a read error. The J gene is TRBJ2-3, the V gene TRBV6-1, with unresolved D. The CDR3 has 16 residues. Germline loops: CDR1 MNHNS, CDR2 SASEGT. The CDR3, as DNA: TGTGCCAGCAGGGAACGAGAGGCTGTCCTTACAAATAAGCAGTACTTT. Translated, it gives CASREREAVLTNKQYF.

This chain links TRBV6-1 with TRBJ2-1; tentatively, D is TRBD1 or TRBD2 (7 bases each). Germline V gene data show CDR1 as MNHNS and CDR2 as SASEGT. This CDR3 spans 13 amino acids. V was trimmed by 8 bases and J by 7 bases, leaving 15 bases between them. CDR3 bases: TGTGCCAGCTCCCCAGGGGGGGAAAATGAGCAGTTCTTC. Its translation is CASSPGGENEQFF.

Comment on this clonotype: The conserved final phenylalanine or tryptophan is absent from the CDR3, which likely points to a read error. The DNA is omitted, as the CDR3 cannot be located on it reliably, and the CDR3 follows TCRdb's listing. The V gene is TRBV6-1, the J gene TRBJ2-4; the table's D gene call, TRBD2, was not cross checked with the DNA. The CDR3 is 13 amino acids long, termini counted. Looked up from germline, CDR1 is MNHNS and CDR2 is SASEGT. This CDR3 is CASSEALLAGKFL.

This clonotype was counted a single time. This chain uses TRBV7-2 with TRBJ2-3; the D is unclear. This CDR3 is built from 14 residues. Germline-derived CDR1 and CDR2 are SGHTA and FQGNSA. V lost 6 bases and J lost 5, with 15 bases in between. The chain's CDR3 is CASRAKWAEDTQYF. DNA for the CDR3: TGTGCCAGCAGGGCTAAGTGGGCTGAAGATACGCAGTATTTT.

As for this clonotype: This likely comes from a read error, as the CDR3 has no conserved phenylalanine or tryptophan at its end. Because the CDR3's place on the DNA is in doubt, the DNA is left out and the CDR3 is given as listed by TCRdb. The chain couples TRBV6-1 to TRBJ2-3; no check of the table's D call, TRBD2, against the DNA was made. Germline V gene data show CDR1 as MNHNS and CDR2 as SASEGT. The CDR3 sequence runs 15 residues, both termini included. CDR3 amino acids: CASTKRRGLTDTQYL.

In the case of this clonotype: A junction boundary mismatches the germline segment, possibly from a read error. This chain uses TRBV6-1 with TRBJ2-4, with D perhaps matching TRBD2 (7 bases). CDR3 length: 15 residues. Germline CDR1 reads MNHNS; CDR2 reads SASEGT. The CDR3 DNA reads TGTGGCAGCAGTCCGGGGGGAGGGGGGGCAGATACGCAGTACTTT. Residues: CGSSPGGGGADTQYF.

The chain combines TRBV7-2 with TRBJ2-1; 8 bases map to TRBD1. Germline V gene sequence: CDR1 SGHTA, CDR2 FQGNSA. V trimming: 4 bases; J trimming: 10 bases; junction bases outside the gene matches: 9. The CDR3 loop spans 14 amino acids. The CDR3 region has the DNA TGTGCCAGCAGCTCGTCCGGGACAGGTAACGAGCAGTTCTTC. This codes for CASSSSGTGNEQFF.

The chain uses TRBV6-5 and TRBJ1-4; D is unresolved. Germline loops: CDR1 MNHEY, CDR2 SVGAGI. V shed 2 bases and J shed 8 bases, with 15 bases lying between them. The CDR3 is 15 residues long. CDR3 sequence (DNA): TGTGCCAGCAGTTACACTGTGAGAGGAGGGGAAAAACTGTTTTTT. Translated, it gives CASSYTVRGGEKLFF.

Points on this clonotype: At one boundary the junction diverges from the germline segment, which might be a read error. The V and J genes are TRBV10-3 and TRBJ2-1; 9 nucleotides align to TRBD1. The DNA matches TRBJ2-7 better at its end, which makes the J call doubtful. CDR3 length: 14 residues. Germline V gives CDR1 ENHRY, CDR2 SYGVKD. The CDR3 sequence: CASSSRQGGSGQYF. The CDR3 nucleotides are TGTGCCAGCAGTAGTCGACAGGGGGGAAGCGGGCAGTACTTC.

This clonotype was counted many times. The CDR3 DNA reads TGTGCCAGCAGTTGGAGCGGTTTGAGCGAGCAGTACTTC. Residues: CASSWSGLSEQYF. The rearrangement joins TRBV27 to TRBJ2-5; D is perhaps TRBD2 (5 bases). The J call may be wrong; the DNA end is better matched by TRBJ2-7. The CDR3 extends over 13 amino acids. CDR1 is MNHEY, CDR2 SMNVEV, per germline (reference sequence).

This clonotype was observed a handful of times. The V gene is TRBV27, the J gene TRBJ1-1, with 7 bases fitting TRBD1. The V and J ends lost 6 bases and 0 bases, in that order; junction bases with no gene match: 4. Germline CDR1 is MNHEY and CDR2 is SMNVEV (reference sequence). The length of the CDR3 is 14 residues. CDR3 sequence (DNA): TGTGCCAGCAGCCGGGACAGAGTGAACACTGAAGCTTTCTTT. It encodes CASSRDRVNTEAFF.

Comment on this clonotype: At one end, the junction sequence differs from germline, possibly due to a read error. This chain links TRBV6-1 with TRBJ2-3, with 12 positions matching TRBD2. CDR3 size: 17 residues. In germline, CDR1 is MNHNS, CDR2 SASEGT. The CDR3 spells CASSEVLAGGATETQYF. CDR3 nucleotide sequence: TGTGCCAGCAGTGAGGTTCTAGCGGGAGGGGCCACAGAGACGCAGTATTTC.

This clonotype was seen ten or more times. This sequence joins TRBV6-1 and TRBJ2-1; tentative D call: TRBD1 (6 bases). The J call is uncertain, as TRBJ2-5 better fits the DNA end. Germline CDR1 MNHNS, CDR2 SASEGT. The CDR3 is 16 residues long. CDR3 in amino acids: CASSPATGEGEETQYF. The CDR3 DNA reads as TGTGCCAGCAGCCCAGCGACAGGAGAGGGAGAGGAGACCCAGTACTTC.

A few counts support this clonotype. The chain employs TRBV7-2 and TRBJ1-2; the D is unclear. The germline gives CDR1 SGHTA, CDR2 FQGNSA. Trimming left V 5 bases short and J 4 bases short, with 17 bases between. The CDR3 extends over 15 amino acids. As DNA, the CDR3 is TGTGCCAGCAGCCCGGATTTTCGGGGAGGCTATGGCTACACCTTC. Translated: CASSPDFRGGYGYTF.

This clonotype is medium-sized in the sample. The chain carries TRBV6-1 and TRBJ2-5, with TRBD1 identical over 9 bases. Germline trimming cut 9 bases from V and 1 base from J; bases unmatched to any gene: 9. CDR1 MNHNS and CDR2 SASEGT come from the germline V gene. The CDR3 sequence is 15 residues long. The CDR3 is CASTGTGTSQETQYF. In DNA, the CDR3 is TGTGCCAGTACCGGGACAGGGACCTCCCAAGAGACCCAGTACTTC.

This clonotype came up a few times. This chain joins TRBV6-1 and TRBJ2-5; maybe TRBD2 (7 bases). Germline CDR1 reads MNHNS; CDR2 reads SASEGT. This CDR3 comprises 16 residues. Between the trimmed V and J ends, which lost 7 bases and 5 bases, there was a span of 23 bases. This CDR3 reads CASTRVGAGAEETQYF. The CDR3 DNA is TGTGCCAGCACTCGAGTGGGGGCGGGAGCGGAGGAGACCCAGTACTTC.

The rearrangement uses TRBV6-5 and TRBJ2-3, with TRBD2 matching over 9 bases. The CDR3 is made up of 15 amino acids. The V gene's germline CDR1 is MNHEY and CDR2 SVGAGI. Unmatched junction bases numbered 9, after V lost 7 bases and J lost 4 bases. The CDR3 protein is CASTSGTSRADTQYF. The CDR3, as DNA: TGTGCCAGCACTTCCGGGACTAGCAGGGCAGATACGCAGTATTTT.

The chain combines TRBV6-4 with TRBJ2-7, with no clear D. Trimming shortened V by 0 bases and J by 5 bases, and 11 bases separated the two germline ends. The germline CDR1 and CDR2 sequences are MRHNA and SNTAGT. The CDR3 spans 14 residues. The CDR3 protein is CASSDSICVNEQYF. Written as DNA, the CDR3 is TGTGCCAGCAGTGACTCGATTTGCGTAAACGAGCAGTACTTC.

The V and J genes are TRBV7-2 and TRBJ2-2; 9 positions agree with TRBD1. The CDR3 length is 16 residues. Per germline, CDR1 SGHTA and CDR2 FQGNSA. J was trimmed by 0 bases and V by 3 bases; bases with no gene match: 2. CDR3 sequence: CASSFGTGSNTGELFF. The CDR3 nucleotides read TGTGCCAGCAGCTTCGGGACAGGGTCGAACACCGGGGAGCTGTTTTTT.

J is TRBJ2-3 and V is TRBV6-1; D could derive from TRBD1 or TRBD2 (5 bases each). Trimming pared 6 bases from V and 4 bases from J, leaving 14 bases between. CDR1 is MNHNS, CDR2 SASEGT, per germline. The CDR3 sequence is 14 residues long. CDR3 residues: CASRAARGPDTQYF. CDR3 nucleotides: TGTGCCAGCAGAGCGGCCCGGGGCCCAGATACGCAGTATTTT.

With regard to this clonotype: The junction and the germline gene differ at one end; a read error may be behind it. The chain uses TRBV6-1 and TRBJ2-5, with D perhaps given as TRBD1 or TRBD2 (7 bases each). There are 17 residues in the CDR3. Germline loops: CDR1 MNHNS, CDR2 SASEGT. The CDR3 nucleotides are TGTGCCAGCAGTGAGGGACCAGGGGGGGACGACCAAGAGACCCAGTATTTC. Amino acid sequence: CASSEGPGGDDQETQYF.

This clonotype came up many times. The chain couples TRBV4-1 to TRBJ2-3; a possible D gene is TRBD2 (6 bases). CDR1 and CDR2 (germline): MGHRA, YSYEKL. V lost 4 bases and J lost 1, with 18 bases in between. The CDR3 covers 17 residues. The CDR3 DNA follows: TGCGCCAGCAGCCGAATGTGGAGGGGAAGGGGCACAGATACGCAGTATTTT. Encoded protein: CASSRMWRGRGTDTQYF.

The rearrangement joins TRBV11-3 to TRBJ2-3; 7 positions match TRBD1. The J call is in doubt because the DNA end fits TRBJ2-7 better. The CDR3 totals 16 residues. CDR1 is SGHNT and CDR2 is YENEEA in the germline V gene. CDR3: CASRGRGSRGTETQYF. DNA of the CDR3: TGTGCCAGCAGGGGCAGGGGGTCCCGAGGAACAGAGACGCAGTACTTC.